A selection of T cell receptor beta chains follows, all from one sample in a study of human T cells and chemical hapten exposure. TCRdb reprocessed the RACE reads with MiXCR, giving one entry per CDR3 protein. This sample has about 170,000 distinct CDR3 sequences, with around a quarter found just once. The starting material was whole blood, obtained in connection with sensitization to the hapten diphenylcyclopropenone (DPC). The receptor set was obtained from a woman under 30 with alopecia areata. Some clones in this sample may be carry-over from other donors' samples. Both conserved end residues are part of each CDR3. D genes are given only for firm matches. Where a row states a size, it is once, few, many or the class of an expanded clone; other rows omit it.

.,TRBV7-2,TRBJ2-7,12,.,CASSSRDSRRYF,TGTGCCAGCAGCTCACGGGACTCCCGGAGGTACTTC
.,TRBV20-1,TRBJ1-4,12,few,CSASGQPEKLFF,TGCAGTGCTAGCGGACAGCCGGAAAAACTGTTTTTT
.,TRBV7-9,TRBJ2-1,13,few,CASRIGGRNEQFF,TGTGCCAGCAGGATAGGGGGAAGGAATGAGCAGTTCTTC
.,TRBV24-1,TRBJ2-1,14,.,CATSENRVGNEQFF,TGTGCCACCAGCGAGAACAGGGTTGGCAATGAGCAGTTCTTC
TRBD1,TRBV6-2/TRBV6-3,TRBJ1-2,15,.,CASSYAGQANYGYTF,TGTGCCAGCAGTTACGCGGGACAGGCTAACTATGGCTACACCTTC
.,TRBV2,TRBJ2-4,14,.,CASSVPGSRNIQYF,TGTGCCAGCAGTGTCCCAGGTAGTCGAAACATTCAGTACTTC
.,TRBV28,TRBJ2-1,11,.,CASSRRNEQFF,TGTGCCAGCAGCCGAAGGAATGAGCAGTTCTTC
TRBD2,TRBV6-4,TRBJ2-3,14,few,CASSPRGSTDTQYF,TGTGCCAGCAGTCCGCGGGGGAGCACAGATACGCAGTATTTT
.,TRBV4-2,TRBJ1-6,14,.,CASSQEALNSPLHF,TGTGCCAGCAGCCAAGAGGCACTAAATTCACCCCTCCACTTT
TRBD1,TRBV24-1,TRBJ2-5,13,.,CATGTGGEETQYF,TGTGCCACCGGGACAGGGGGAGAAGAGACCCAGTACTTC
.,TRBV29-1,TRBJ2-2,13,.,CSVGQGRTGELFF,TGCAGCGTTGGGCAAGGGAGGACCGGGGAGCTGTTTTTT
.,TRBV2,TRBJ1-2,12,.,CASSESDYGYTF,TGTGCCAGCAGTGAGTCAGACTATGGCTACACCTTC
.,TRBV7-7,TRBJ2-2,13,few,CASSLGGAGELFF,TGTGCTAGCAGCCTTGGAGGGGCCGGGGAGCTGTTTTTT
TRBD1,TRBV6-2/TRBV6-3,TRBJ2-7,12,.,CATRGQGREQYF,TGTGCCACTCGTGGACAGGGAAGAGAGCAGTACTTC
.,TRBV20-1,TRBJ2-5,12,.,CSAGDPRKTQYF,TGCAGTGCAGGGGATCCTAGGAAGACCCAGTACTTC
.,TRBV4-3,TRBJ1-4,14,.,CASSQGGQPGHLFF,TGCGCCAGCAGCCAGGGAGGTCAGCCCGGCCACTTGTTTTTT
.,TRBV12-3/TRBV12-4,TRBJ2-1,11,many,CASSSGVEQFF,TGTGCCAGCAGTTCAGGGGTTGAGCAGTTCTTC
.,TRBV7-8,TRBJ2-5,14,.,CASSFNQVQETQYF,TGTGCCAGCAGCTTCAACCAAGTCCAAGAGACCCAGTACTTC
.,TRBV7-7,TRBJ2-5,15,many,CASSPPGTLQETQYF,TGTGCCAGCAGCCCTCCCGGGACACTTCAAGAGACCCAGTACTTC
.,TRBV5-4,TRBJ1-4,15,few,CASSFGRSAGEKLFF,TGTGCCAGCAGCTTTGGACGGAGTGCGGGGGAAAAACTGTTTTTT
.,TRBV10-2,TRBJ2-3,13,few,CASRMVGTDTQYF,TGCGCCAGCCGGATGGTCGGCACAGATACGCAGTATTTT
TRBD2,TRBV6-2/TRBV6-3,TRBJ2-3,14,.,CASSKLAGRETQYF,TGTGCCAGCAGCAAACTAGCGGGACGTGAGACGCAGTATTTT
TRBD2,TRBV6-5,TRBJ2-1,16,.,CASSYRLAPSYNEQFF,TGTGCCAGCAGTTACCGACTAGCCCCCTCCTACAATGAGCAGTTCTTC
.,TRBV24-1,TRBJ2-1,14,.,CATSDHRLDGEQFF,TGTGCCACCAGTGATCATCGACTGGACGGAGAGCAGTTCTTC
TRBD2,TRBV7-2,TRBJ2-5,14,.,CASSKRGGQETQYF,TGTGCCAGCAGTAAGCGGGGGGGTCAAGAGACCCAGTACTTC
TRBD1,TRBV6-6,TRBJ1-2,14,.,CASSYTGTDYGYTF,TGTGCCAGCAGTTACACCGGGACAGACTATGGCTACACCTTC
.,TRBV4-1,TRBJ2-5,14,many,CASSQVGAQETQYF,TGCGCCAGCAGCCAAGTGGGCGCTCAAGAGACCCAGTACTTC